A selection of T cell receptor beta chains follows, all from one sample in a study of preoperative IRX-2 immunotherapy in early breast cancer. The assay was immunoSEQ multiplex PCR, and TCRdb's table has in-frame clones only and misses some. Of under 45,000 clones listed, about 95% are singletons. The specimen was tumor tissue, collected after IRX-2 immunotherapy. The receptors were sampled from a human donor with breast cancer. Both conserved end residues are part of each CDR3. Fields, in order: D gene, J gene, V gene, clone size, CDR3 DNA, CDR3 protein. A D gene is named only where the DNA matches it firmly. The listing skips clone size in some rows; elsewhere it reads once, few, many or a size class.

NA,TRBJ1-1,TRBV6-5,NA,TGTGCCAGCAGCCGAACTAAGGACAGCTTAGAAGCTTTCTTT,CASSRTKDSLEAFF
TRBD1,TRBJ1-1,TRBV27,few,TGTGCCAGCAGACTCGACAGGGCGAAAGCAGGCACTGAAGCTTTCTTT,CASRLDRAKAGTEAFF
NA,TRBJ2-3,TRBV11-2,NA,TGTGCCAGCAGCCCCAGATCAGCTTTCACAGATACGCAGTATTTT,CASSPRSAFTDTQYF
NA,TRBJ2-2,TRBV5-1,once,TGCGCCAGCAGCTTGGTAGGGGGTATCACCGGGGAGCTGTTTTTT,CASSLVGGITGELFF
TRBD1,TRBJ1-5,TRBV28,NA,TGTGCCAGCAGGGCCGACAGGGCTTTTCAGCCCCAGCATTTT,CASRADRAFQPQHF
TRBD1,TRBJ1-2,TRBV5-1,NA,TGCGCCAGCAGCTTGGCCGAGGGACAGCCCTATGGCTACACCTTC,CASSLAEGQPYGYTF
NA,TRBJ1-5,TRBV7-9,NA,TGTGCCAGCAGCTTAGGCATGGGACCCCAGCATTTT,CASSLGMGPQHF
TRBD2,TRBJ2-1,TRBV6-4,NA,TGTGCCAGCAGTGACTTAGCGGGAGATGAGCAGTTCTTC,CASSDLAGDEQFF
NA,TRBJ2-7,TRBV28,NA,TGTGCCAGCAGTCAACCTAGCTCTTACGAGCAGTACTTC,CASSQPSSYEQYF
TRBD2,TRBJ2-2,TRBV6-1,NA,TGTGCCAGCAGTGACAGCGGGGGGGCCTGGAGGAACACCGGGGAGCTGTTTTTT,CASSDSGGAWRNTGELFF
NA,TRBJ2-2,TRBV11-3,once,TGTGCCAGCAGCCCCGGGGACGTGGGGAACACCGGGGAGCTGTTTTTT,CASSPGDVGNTGELFF
TRBD1,TRBJ1-6,TRBV7-8,NA,TGTGCCAGCAGCCAGGACAGGTCTCGTCCACCCCTCCACTTT,CASSQDRSRPPLHF
NA,TRBJ1-6,TRBV7-2,NA,TGTGCCAGCAGTCCGAGGTGGGTTGATTCACCCCTCCACTTT,CASSPRWVDSPLHF
TRBD1,TRBJ1-5,TRBV5-8,NA,TGTGCCAGCAGCTTGGGACAGGGACTGAGCAATCAGCCCCAGCATTTT,CASSLGQGLSNQPQHF
NA,TRBJ2-3,TRBV7-3,NA,TGTGCCAGCAGCTTAACTACGGGCCTCACAGATACGCAGTATTTT,CASSLTTGLTDTQYF
TRBD2,TRBJ2-1,TRBV30,NA,TGTGCCCAGGAATTCGGGGGGACCTACAATGAGCAGTTCTTC,CAQEFGGTYNEQFF
NA,TRBJ1-1,TRBV19,once,TGTGCCAGTAGCGAACTCCTGGCAGGGCGAACTTTCTTT,CASSELLAGRTFF
NA,TRBJ1-2,TRBV28,NA,TGTGCCAGCAGTCCCCGACATGGATCGAACTATGGCTACACCTTC,CASSPRHGSNYGYTF
NA,TRBJ2-1,TRBV7-9,NA,TGTGCCAGCAGCCCGGCGCGGCTGGATGTGAGCAATGAGCAGTTCTTC,CASSPARLDVSNEQFF
TRBD2,TRBJ2-5,TRBV7-2,NA,TGTGCCAGCAGCCCTGGACTAGCGGGGTGGGAGACCCAGTACTTC,CASSPGLAGWETQYF
TRBD1,TRBJ2-5,TRBV7-9,NA,TGTGCCAGCAGCTCCCGGGACAGGGGCTCTGAAGAGACCCAGTACTTC,CASSSRDRGSEETQYF
NA,TRBJ2-7,TRBV18,NA,TGTGCCAGCTCACCGGTTCTACACAACGAGCAGTACTTC,CASSPVLHNEQYF
NA,TRBJ2-1,TRBV4-1,NA,TGCGCCAGCAGCCAATTCTATCGCGGGCGGCCGGAGCAGTTCTTC,CASSQFYRGRPEQFF
TRBD1,TRBJ1-5,TRBV19,few,TGTGCCAGTAGTATACTTACAGGGGGCAATCAGCCCCAGCATTTT,CASSILTGGNQPQHF
TRBD1,TRBJ2-7,TRBV2,NA,TGTGCCAGCAGTGAAGACAGGGGATCGGACGAGCAGTACTTC,CASSEDRGSDEQYF
NA,TRBJ1-2,TRBV7-8,NA,TGTGCCAGCAGCTCGGGAAACTATGGCTACACCTTC,CASSSGNYGYTF
NA,TRBJ2-3,TRBV5-4,NA,TGTGCCAGCAGCTCTCCTGGAGGCAGAATATTTTCCAGAGATACGCAGTATTTT,CASSSPGGRIFSRDTQYF
NA,TRBJ2-3,TRBV9,NA,TGTGCCAGCAGCGTACAGGGGTTTACAGATACGCAGTATTTT,CASSVQGFTDTQYF